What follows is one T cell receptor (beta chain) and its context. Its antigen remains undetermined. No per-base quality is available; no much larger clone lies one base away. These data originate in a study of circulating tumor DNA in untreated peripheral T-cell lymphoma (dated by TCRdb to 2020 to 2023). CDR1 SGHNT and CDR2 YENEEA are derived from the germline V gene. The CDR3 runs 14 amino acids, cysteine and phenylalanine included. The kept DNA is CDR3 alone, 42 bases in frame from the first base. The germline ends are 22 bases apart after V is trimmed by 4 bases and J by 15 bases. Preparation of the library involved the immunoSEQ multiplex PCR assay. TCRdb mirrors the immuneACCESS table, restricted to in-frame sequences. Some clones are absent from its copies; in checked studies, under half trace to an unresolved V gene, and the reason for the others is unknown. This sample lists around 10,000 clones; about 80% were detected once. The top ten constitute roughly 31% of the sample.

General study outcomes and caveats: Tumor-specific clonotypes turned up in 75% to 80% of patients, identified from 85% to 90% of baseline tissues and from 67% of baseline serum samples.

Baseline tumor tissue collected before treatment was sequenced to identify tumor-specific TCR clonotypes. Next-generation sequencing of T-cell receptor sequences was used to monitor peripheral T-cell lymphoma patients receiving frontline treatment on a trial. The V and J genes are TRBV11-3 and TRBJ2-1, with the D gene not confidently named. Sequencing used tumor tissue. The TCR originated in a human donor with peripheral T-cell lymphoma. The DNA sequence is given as TGTGCCAGCAGCTGGGGAACGCGTCTGACTGTGGTGTTCTTC. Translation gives CASSWGTRLTVVFF.